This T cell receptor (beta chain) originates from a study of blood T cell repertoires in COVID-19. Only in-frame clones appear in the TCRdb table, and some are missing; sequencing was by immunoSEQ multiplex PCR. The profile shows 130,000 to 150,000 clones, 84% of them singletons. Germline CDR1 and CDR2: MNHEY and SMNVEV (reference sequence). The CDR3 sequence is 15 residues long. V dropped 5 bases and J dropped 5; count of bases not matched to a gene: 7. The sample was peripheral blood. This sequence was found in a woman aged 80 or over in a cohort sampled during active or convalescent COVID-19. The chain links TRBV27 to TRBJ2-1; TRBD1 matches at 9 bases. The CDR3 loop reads CASSVRDRDHNEQFF. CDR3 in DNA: TGTGCCAGCAGTGTCCGGGACAGGGACCACAATGAGCAGTTCTTC.